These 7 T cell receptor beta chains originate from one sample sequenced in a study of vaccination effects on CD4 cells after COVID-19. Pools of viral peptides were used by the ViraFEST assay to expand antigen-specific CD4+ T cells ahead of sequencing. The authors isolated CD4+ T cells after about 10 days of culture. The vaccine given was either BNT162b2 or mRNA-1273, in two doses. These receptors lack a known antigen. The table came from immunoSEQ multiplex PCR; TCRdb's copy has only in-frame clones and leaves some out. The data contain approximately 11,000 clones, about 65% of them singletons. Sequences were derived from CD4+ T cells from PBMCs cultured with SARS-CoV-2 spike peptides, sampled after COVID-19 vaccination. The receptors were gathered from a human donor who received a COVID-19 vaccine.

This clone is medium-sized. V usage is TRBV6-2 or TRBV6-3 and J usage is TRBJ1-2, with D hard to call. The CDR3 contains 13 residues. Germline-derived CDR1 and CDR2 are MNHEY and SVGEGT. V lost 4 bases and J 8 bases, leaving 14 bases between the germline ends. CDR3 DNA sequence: TGTGCCAGCAGTTCCCGTGGGTCTGACGGCTACACCTTC. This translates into CASSSRGSDGYTF.

The CDR3 DNA is TGTGCCAGCAGTTACCCCTTGAGCACTGAAGCTTTCTTT. Translating gives CASSYPLSTEAFF. V is TRBV6-6 and J is TRBJ1-1; D is unclear. CDR1 MNHNY and CDR2 SVGAGI come from the germline V gene (reference sequence). The CDR3 is 13 amino acids. V lost 2 bases and J 4 bases, leaving 8 bases between the germline ends.

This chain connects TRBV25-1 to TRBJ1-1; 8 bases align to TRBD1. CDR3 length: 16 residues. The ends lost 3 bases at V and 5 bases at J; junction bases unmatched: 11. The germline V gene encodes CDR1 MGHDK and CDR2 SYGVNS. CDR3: CASSDPIGQGGTEAFF. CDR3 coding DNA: TGTGCCAGCAGTGACCCTATAGGACAGGGTGGGACTGAAGCTTTCTTT.

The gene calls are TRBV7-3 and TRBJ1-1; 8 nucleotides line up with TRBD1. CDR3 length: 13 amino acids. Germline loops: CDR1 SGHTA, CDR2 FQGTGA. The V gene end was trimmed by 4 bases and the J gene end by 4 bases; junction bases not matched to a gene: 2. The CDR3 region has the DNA TGTGCCAGCAGCTCACAGGGGGGCACTGAAGCTTTCTTT. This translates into CASSSQGGTEAFF. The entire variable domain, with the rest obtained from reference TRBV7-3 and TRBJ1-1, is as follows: GAGVSQTPSNKVTEKGKYVELRCDPISGHTALYWYRQSLGQGPEFLIYFQGTGAADDSGLPNDRFFAVRPEGSVSTLKIQRTERGDSAVYLCASSSQGGTEAFFGQGTRLTVV.

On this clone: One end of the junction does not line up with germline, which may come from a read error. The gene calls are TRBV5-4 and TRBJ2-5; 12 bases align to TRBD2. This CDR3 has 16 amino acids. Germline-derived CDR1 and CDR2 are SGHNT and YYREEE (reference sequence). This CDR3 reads CASSSSSGRAASISDF. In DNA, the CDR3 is TGTGCCAGCAGCTCATCTAGCGGGAGGGCGGCGTCCATTTCGGACTTC.

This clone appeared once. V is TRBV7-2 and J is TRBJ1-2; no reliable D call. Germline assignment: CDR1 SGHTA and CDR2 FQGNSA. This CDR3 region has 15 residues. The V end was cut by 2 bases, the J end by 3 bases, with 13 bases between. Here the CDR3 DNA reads TGTGCCAGCAGCTTATCCTCTTGGGAATACTATGGCTACACCTTC. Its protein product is CASSLSSWEYYGYTF. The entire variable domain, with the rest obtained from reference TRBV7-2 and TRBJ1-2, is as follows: GAGVSQSPSNKVTEKGKDVELRCDPISGHTALYWYRQSLGQGLEFLIYFQGNSAPDKSGLPSDRFSAERTGGSVSTLTIQRTQQEDSAVYLCASSLSSWEYYGYTFGSGTRLTVV.

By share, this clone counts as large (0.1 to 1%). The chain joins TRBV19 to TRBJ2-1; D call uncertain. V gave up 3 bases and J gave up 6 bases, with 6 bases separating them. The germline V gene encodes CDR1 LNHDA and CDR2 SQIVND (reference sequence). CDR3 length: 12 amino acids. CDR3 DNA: TGTGCCAGTAGTATCTCTCTCAATGAGCAGTTCTTC. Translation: CASSISLNEQFF.